This T cell receptor beta chain was sequenced for a study of T-cell reconstitution after alpha-beta-depleted transplantation in children. In its sample, this clonotype was seen many times. Germline V CDR1 and CDR2: MDHEN, SYDVKM. Losses at the gene ends were 5 bases for V and 6 bases for J; bases not matched to a gene: 8. CDR3 size: 14 residues. Using unique molecular identifiers, the investigators prepared the TCRbeta library. TCRdb passed the PCR reads through MiXCR, listing each CDR3 protein once. Among around 360,000 distinct CDR3 sequences listed, 10% to 13% were seen once. The receptor was isolated from a human donor who donated a stem cell graft to a child with acute lymphoblastic leukemia. Specimen: PBMCs from the stem cell graft donor, collected from the stem cell graft. This chain uses TRBV28 with TRBJ1-1; TRBD1 matches at 8 bases. CDR3 sequence: CASSQPGQVPEAFF. The CDR3 nucleotides are TGTGCCAGCAGTCAACCGGGACAGGTCCCTGAAGCTTTCTTT.